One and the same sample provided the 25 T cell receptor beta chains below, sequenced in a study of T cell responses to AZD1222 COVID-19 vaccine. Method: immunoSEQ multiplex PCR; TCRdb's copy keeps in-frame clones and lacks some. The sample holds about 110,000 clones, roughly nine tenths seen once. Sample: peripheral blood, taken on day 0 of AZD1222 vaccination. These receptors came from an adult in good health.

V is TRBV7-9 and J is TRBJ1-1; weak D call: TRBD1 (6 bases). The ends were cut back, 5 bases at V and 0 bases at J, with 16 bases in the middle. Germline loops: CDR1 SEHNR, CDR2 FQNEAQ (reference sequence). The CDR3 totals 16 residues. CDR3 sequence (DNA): TGTGCCAGCAGCATTGGTACAGGGTTCATGAACACTGAAGCTTTCTTT. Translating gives CASSIGTGFMNTEAFF.

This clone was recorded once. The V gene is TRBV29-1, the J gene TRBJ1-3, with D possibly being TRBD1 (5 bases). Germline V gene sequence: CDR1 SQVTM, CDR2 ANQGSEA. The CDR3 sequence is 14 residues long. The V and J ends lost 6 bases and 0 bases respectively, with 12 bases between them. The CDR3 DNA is TGCAGCGTAGGGGACGGATACTCTGGAAACACCATATATTTT. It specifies CSVGDGYSGNTIYF.

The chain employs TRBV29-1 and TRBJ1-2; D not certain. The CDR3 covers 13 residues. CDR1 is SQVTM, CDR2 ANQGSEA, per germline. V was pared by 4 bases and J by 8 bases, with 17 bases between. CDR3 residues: CSVASLGIEGYTF. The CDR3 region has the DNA TGCAGCGTTGCTTCTTTGGGCATCGAGGGCTACACCTTC.

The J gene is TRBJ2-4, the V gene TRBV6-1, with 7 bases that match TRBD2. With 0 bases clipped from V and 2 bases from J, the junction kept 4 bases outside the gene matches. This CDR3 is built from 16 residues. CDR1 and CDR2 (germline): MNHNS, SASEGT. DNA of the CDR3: TGTGCCAGCAGTGAAGCCCCAGCGGGAACCAAAAACATTCAGTACTTC. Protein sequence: CASSEAPAGTKNIQYF.

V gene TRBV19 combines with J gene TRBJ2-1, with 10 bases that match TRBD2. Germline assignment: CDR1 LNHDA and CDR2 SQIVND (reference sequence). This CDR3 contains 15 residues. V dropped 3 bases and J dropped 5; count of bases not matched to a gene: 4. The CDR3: CASSIFGLADNEQFF. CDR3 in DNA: TGTGCCAGTAGTATTTTTGGACTAGCGGACAATGAGCAGTTCTTC. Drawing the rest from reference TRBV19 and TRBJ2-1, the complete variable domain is DGGITQSPKYLFRKEGQNVTLSCEQNLNHDAMYWYRQDPGQGLRLIYYSQIVNDFQKGDIAEGYSVSREKKESFPLTVTSAQKNPTAFYLCASSIFGLADNEQFFGPGTRLTVL.

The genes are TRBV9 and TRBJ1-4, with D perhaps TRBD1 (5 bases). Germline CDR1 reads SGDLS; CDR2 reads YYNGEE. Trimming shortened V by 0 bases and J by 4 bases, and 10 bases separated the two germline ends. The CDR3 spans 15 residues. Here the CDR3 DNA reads TGTGCCAGCAGCGTAGTCGACCAGGGTAATGAAAAACTGTTTTTT. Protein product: CASSVVDQGNEKLFF.

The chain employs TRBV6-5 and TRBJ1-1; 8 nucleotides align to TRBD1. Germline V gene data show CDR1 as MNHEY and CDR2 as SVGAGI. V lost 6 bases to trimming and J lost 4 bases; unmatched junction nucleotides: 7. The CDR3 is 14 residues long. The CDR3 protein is CASSPGGAFTEAFF. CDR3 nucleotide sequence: TGTGCCAGCAGCCCAGGGGGCGCATTCACTGAAGCTTTCTTT.

The CDR3 DNA follows: TGTGCCAGCAGCTTAAATAGGGAGGTAACTGAAGCTTTCTTT. Amino acid sequence: CASSLNREVTEAFF. The chain carries TRBV7-8 and TRBJ1-1; D unclear. The CDR3 is 14 residues long. Trimming removed 2 bases at V and 5 bases at J, with 12 bases between. Germline V gene data show CDR1 as SGHVS and CDR2 as FQNEAQ.

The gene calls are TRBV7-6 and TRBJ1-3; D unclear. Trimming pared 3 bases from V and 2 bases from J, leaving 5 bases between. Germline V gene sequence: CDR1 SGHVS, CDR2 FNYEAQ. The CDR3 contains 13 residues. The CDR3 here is CASSFDPGNTIYF. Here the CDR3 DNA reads TGTGCCAGCAGCTTCGATCCTGGAAACACCATATATTTT.

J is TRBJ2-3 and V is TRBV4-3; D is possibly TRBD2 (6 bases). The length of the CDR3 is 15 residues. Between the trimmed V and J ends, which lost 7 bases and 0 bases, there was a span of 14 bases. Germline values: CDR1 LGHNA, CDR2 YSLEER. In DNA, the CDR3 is TGCGCCAGCAAGGCTAGCGCTCCTAGCACAGATACGCAGTATTTT. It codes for CASKASAPSTDTQYF.

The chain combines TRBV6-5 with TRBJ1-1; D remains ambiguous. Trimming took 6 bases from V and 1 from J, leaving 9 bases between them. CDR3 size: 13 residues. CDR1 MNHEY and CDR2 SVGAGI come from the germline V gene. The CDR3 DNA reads TGTGCCAGCAGGTTGATAGCGAACACTGAAGCTTTCTTT. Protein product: CASRLIANTEAFF.

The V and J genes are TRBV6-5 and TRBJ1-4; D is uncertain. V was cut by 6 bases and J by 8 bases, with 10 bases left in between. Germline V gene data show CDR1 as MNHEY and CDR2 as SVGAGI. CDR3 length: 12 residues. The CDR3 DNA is TGTGCCAGCAGCCAACGTGGCGAAAAACTGTTTTTT. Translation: CASSQRGEKLFF.

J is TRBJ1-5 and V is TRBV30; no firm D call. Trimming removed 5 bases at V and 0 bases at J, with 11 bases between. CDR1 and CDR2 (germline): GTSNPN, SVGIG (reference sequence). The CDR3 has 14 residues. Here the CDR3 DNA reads TGTGCCTGGTGGACGCCAGGTAGCAATCAGCCCCAGCATTTT. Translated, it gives CAWWTPGSNQPQHF.

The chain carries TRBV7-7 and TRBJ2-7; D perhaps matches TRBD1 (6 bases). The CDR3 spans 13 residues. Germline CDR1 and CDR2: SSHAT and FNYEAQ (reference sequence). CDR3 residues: CAVSSGATYEQYF. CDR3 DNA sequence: TGTGCGGTGTCGTCAGGGGCAACCTACGAGCAGTACTTC.

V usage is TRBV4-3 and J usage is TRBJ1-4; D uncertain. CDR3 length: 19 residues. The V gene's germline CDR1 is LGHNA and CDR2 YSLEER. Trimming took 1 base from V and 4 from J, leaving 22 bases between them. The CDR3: CASSQAVAVGGRSNEKLFF. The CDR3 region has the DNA TGCGCCAGCAGCCAAGCGGTGGCCGTCGGAGGGAGGAGTAATGAAAAACTGTTTTTT.

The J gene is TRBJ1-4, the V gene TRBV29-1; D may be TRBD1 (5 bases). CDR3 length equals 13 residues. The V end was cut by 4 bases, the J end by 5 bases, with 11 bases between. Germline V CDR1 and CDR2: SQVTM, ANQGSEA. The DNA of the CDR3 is TGCAGCGTTGGGGGGTTAATGAATGAAAAACTGTTTTTT. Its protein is CSVGGLMNEKLFF.

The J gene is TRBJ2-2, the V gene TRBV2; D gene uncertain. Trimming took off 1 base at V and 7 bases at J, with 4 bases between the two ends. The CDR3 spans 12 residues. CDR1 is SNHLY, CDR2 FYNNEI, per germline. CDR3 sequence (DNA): TGTGCCAGCAGTGAAGATGTCGGGGAGCTGTTTTTT. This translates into CASSEDVGELFF.

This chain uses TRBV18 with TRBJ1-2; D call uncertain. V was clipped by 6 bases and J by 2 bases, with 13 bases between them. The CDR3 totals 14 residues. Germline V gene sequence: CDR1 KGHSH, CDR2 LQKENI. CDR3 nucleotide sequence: TGTGCCAGCTCTCCCACCGAGGGCAACTATGGCTACACCTTC. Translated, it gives CASSPTEGNYGYTF.

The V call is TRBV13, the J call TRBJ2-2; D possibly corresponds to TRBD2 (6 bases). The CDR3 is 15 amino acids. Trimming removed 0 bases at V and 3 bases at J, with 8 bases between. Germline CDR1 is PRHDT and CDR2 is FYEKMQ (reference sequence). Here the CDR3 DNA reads TGTGCCAGCAGCTTAGGGGGGGAGGACACCGGGGAGCTGTTTTTT. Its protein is CASSLGGEDTGELFF.

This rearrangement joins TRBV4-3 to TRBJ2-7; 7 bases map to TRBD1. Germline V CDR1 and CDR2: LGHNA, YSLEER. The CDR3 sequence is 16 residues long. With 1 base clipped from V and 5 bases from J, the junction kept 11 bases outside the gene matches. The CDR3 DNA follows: TGCGCCAGCAGCCAAGGGGCGACAGGGAGAGCCCACGAGCAGTACTTC. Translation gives CASSQGATGRAHEQYF.

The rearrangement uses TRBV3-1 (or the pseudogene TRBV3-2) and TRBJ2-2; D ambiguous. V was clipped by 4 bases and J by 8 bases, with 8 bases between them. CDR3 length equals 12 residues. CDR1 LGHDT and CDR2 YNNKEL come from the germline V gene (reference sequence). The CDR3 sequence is CASSPDPGELFF. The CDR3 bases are TGTGCCAGCAGCCCGGACCCAGGGGAGCTGTTTTTT.

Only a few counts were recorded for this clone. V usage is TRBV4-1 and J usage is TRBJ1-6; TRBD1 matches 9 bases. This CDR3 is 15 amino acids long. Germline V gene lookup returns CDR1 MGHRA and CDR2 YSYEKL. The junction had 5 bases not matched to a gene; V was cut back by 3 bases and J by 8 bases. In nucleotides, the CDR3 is TGCGCCAGCAGCCACCCTGACAGGGGGGATTCACCCCTCCACTTT. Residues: CASSHPDRGDSPLHF.

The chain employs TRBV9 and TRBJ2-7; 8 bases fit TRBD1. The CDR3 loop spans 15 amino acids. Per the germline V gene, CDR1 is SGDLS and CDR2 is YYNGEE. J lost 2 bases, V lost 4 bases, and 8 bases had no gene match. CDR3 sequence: CASSPRSTGAYEQYF. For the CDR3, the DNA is TGTGCCAGCAGCCCCCGGTCGACAGGGGCCTACGAGCAGTACTTC. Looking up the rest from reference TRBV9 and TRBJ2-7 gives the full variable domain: DSGVTQTPKHLITATGQRVTLRCSPRSGDLSVYWYQQSLDQGLQFLIQYYNGEERAKGNILERFSAQQFPDLHSELNLSSLELGDSALYFCASSPRSTGAYEQYFGPGTRLTVT.

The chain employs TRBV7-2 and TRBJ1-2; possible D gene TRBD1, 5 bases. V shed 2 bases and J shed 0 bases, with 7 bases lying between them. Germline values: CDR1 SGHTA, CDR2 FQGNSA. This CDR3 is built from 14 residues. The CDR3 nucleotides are TGTGCCAGCAGCTTATGGGGCACTAACTATGGCTACACCTTC. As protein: CASSLWGTNYGYTF.

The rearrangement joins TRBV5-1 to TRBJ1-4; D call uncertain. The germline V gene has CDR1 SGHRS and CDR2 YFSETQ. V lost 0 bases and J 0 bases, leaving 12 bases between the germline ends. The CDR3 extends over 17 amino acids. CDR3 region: CASSLEAGGATNEKLFF. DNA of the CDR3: TGCGCCAGCAGCTTGGAAGCAGGAGGTGCAACTAATGAAAAACTGTTTTTT.